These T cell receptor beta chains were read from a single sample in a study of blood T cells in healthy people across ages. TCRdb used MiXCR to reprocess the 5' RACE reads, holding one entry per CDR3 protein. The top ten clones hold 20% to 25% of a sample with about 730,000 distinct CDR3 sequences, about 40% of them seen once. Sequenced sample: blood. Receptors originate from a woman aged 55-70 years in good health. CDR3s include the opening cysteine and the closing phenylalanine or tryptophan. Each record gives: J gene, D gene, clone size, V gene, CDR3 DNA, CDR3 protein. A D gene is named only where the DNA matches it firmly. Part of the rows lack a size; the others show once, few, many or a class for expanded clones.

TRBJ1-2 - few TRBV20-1 TGCAGTGCTAGAGAGTACAGAGACTACACCTTC CSAREYRDYTF
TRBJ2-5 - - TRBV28 TGTGCCAGCAGTCACCCCTCGGAGACCCAGCACTTC CASSHPSETQHF
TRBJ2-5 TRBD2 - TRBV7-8 TGTGCCAGCAGCTTAACCCCTAGCGGGAGTTACGAGACCCAGTACTTC CASSLTPSGSYETQYF
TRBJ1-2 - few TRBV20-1 TGCAGTGCTAGAAACCGCTTAGGCGGTGACTATGGCTACACCTTC CSARNRLGGDYGYTF
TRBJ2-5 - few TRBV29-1 TGCAGCGTTGAACGGGGAGGCCTGGGTCAGACCCAGTACTTC CSVERGGLGQTQYF
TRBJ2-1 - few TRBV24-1 TGTGCCACCAGTGACAGCTTGAGGGGGCAGTTCTTC CATSDSLRGQFF
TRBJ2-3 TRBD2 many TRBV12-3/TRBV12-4 TGTGCCAGCAGACGCACTAGCGGCTCTAGCACAGATACGCAGTATTTT CASRRTSGSSTDTQYF
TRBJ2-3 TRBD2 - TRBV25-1 TGTGCCAGCAGTGACGGCGGGGGGCACACAGATACGCAGTATTTT CASSDGGGHTDTQYF
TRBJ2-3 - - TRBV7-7 TGTGCCAGCAGCCAAGGGGGACTACCCTCGGATACGCAGTATTTT CASSQGGLPSDTQYF
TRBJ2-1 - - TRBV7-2 TGTGCCAGCAGCCCCCGGGACCAGAAGAGAACTGAGCAGTTCTTC CASSPRDQKRTEQFF
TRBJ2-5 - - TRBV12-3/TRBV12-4 TGTGCCAGCAGTTTAAGTACACGAGAGACCCAGTACTTC CASSLSTRETQYF
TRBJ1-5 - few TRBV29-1 TGCAGCGCCGTCGGGACAAATGCTAATCAGCCCCAGCATTTT CSAVGTNANQPQHF
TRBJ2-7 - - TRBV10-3 TGTGCCACTCAGGGGAGCTCCTACGAGCAGTACTTC CATQGSSYEQYF
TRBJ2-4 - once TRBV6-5 TGTGCCAACCGACGGGGATTAGCCAAAAACATTCAGTACTTC CANRRGLAKNIQYF
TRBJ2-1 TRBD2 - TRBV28 TGTGCCAGCAGTGCGCCCGGGACTACGATGCAGTTCTTC CASSAPGTTMQFF
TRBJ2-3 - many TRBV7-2 TGTGCCAGCAGCTTGACCGCGGACACAGATACGCAGTATTTT CASSLTADTDTQYF
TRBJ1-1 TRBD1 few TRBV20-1 TGCAGTGCTAGGACCCCGACAGGGGTCACTGAAGCTTTCTTT CSARTPTGVTEAFF
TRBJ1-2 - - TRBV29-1 TGCAGCGTTGAAGATAGGGACGGATACTATGGCTACACCTTC CSVEDRDGYYGYTF
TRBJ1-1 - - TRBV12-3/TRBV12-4 TGTGCCAGCAGTTTAAGGGGGGCCGGGAACACTGAAGCTTTCTTT CASSLRGAGNTEAFF
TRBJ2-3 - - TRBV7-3 TGTGCCAGCAGCTTAAGGTCGAACACAGATACGCAGTATTTT CASSLRSNTDTQYF